These 9 T cell receptor beta chains were sequenced from one sample in a study of a mutant IDH1 vaccine in newly diagnosed glioma. This sample's time point: week 5, during vaccination. All doses held 300 ug of mutant IDH1 20-mer peptide, with topical imiquimod. These receptors lack a known antigen. The assay was immunoSEQ multiplex PCR, and TCRdb's table has in-frame clones only and misses some. Of around 51,000 clones in the sample, around 78% were seen once. The material sequenced was PBMCs, taken from a glioma patient whose treatment included an IDH1 peptide vaccine. These receptors were collected from a woman aged 35 to 49 with glioma.

The chain links TRBV12-5 to TRBJ2-7; 7 positions agree with TRBD2. Per the germline V gene, CDR1 is LGHNT and CDR2 is FRNRAP. The CDR3 contains 12 residues. Germline trimming cut 6 bases from V and 1 base from J; bases unmatched to any gene: 0. DNA of the CDR3: TGTGCTAGTGGGCGGGGGTCCTACGAGCAGTACTTC. It codes for CASGRGSYEQYF.

J is TRBJ2-7 and V is TRBV10-2; 8 bases map to TRBD1. This CDR3 is built from 14 residues. Germline assignment: CDR1 WSHSY and CDR2 SAAADI. V shed 8 bases, J shed 0 bases, and the junction held 6 bases outside the gene matches. The CDR3 DNA is TGCGCCAGCGCCGGGACAGGAAGCTCCTACGAGCAGTACTTC. This translates into CASAGTGSSYEQYF.

This clone has a handful of counts. The CDR3 reads CAWSPRGYEQYF. The DNA for the CDR3 is TGTGCCTGGAGTCCTCGGGGCTACGAGCAGTACTTC. This chain links TRBV30 with TRBJ2-7; tentative D call: TRBD2 (5 bases). Trimming pared 2 bases from V and 3 bases from J, leaving 8 bases between. The CDR3 length is 12 residues. The germline gives CDR1 GTSNPN, CDR2 SVGIG (reference sequence).

The chain uses TRBV9 and TRBJ1-4, with D uncertain. With 0 bases removed from V and 5 bases from J, the gap between germline ends came to 11 bases. The CDR3 loop spans 15 amino acids. Germline CDR1 and CDR2: SGDLS and YYNGEE. The CDR3 here is CASSVGWARNEKLFF. CDR3 nucleotides: TGTGCCAGCAGCGTAGGATGGGCGCGGAATGAAAAACTGTTTTTT.

On this clone itself: Mismatch with germline at one junction end may stem from a read error. V is TRBV5-4 and J is TRBJ1-2; D is uncertain. CDR1 and CDR2 (germline): SGHNT, YYREEE (reference sequence). The CDR3 loop spans 13 amino acids. The CDR3 spells CASSLDPGPLSNF. The CDR3 nucleotides are TGTGCCAGCAGCTTGGACCCGGGCCCACTTTCCAACTTC.

The chain recombines TRBV6-6 with TRBJ2-1; D gene uncertain. The CDR3 consists of 12 residues. Germline V CDR1 and CDR2: MNHNY, SVGAGI (reference sequence). The V and J ends lost 5 bases and 2 bases respectively, with 4 bases between them. The CDR3 reads CASSGPYNEQFF. DNA for the CDR3: TGTGCCAGCAGTGGTCCCTACAATGAGCAGTTCTTC.

The chain recombines TRBV7-9 with TRBJ2-4, with D perhaps given as TRBD1 or TRBD2 (5 bases each). The CDR3 totals 15 residues. V lost 5 bases, J lost 3 bases, and 14 bases lay in between. The germline CDR1 and CDR2 sequences are SEHNR and FQNEAQ (reference sequence). The CDR3 region has the DNA TGTGCCAGCAGCCCCAGGAGAGGGGACAAAAACATTCAGTACTTC. Protein product: CASSPRRGDKNIQYF.

This chain's CDR3 is CASSLAGAETQYF. CDR3 nucleotides: TGTGCCAGCAGCTTGGCAGGGGCAGAGACCCAGTACTTC. The rearrangement links TRBV5-4 to TRBJ2-5; possible D gene TRBD1, 6 bases. The germline V gene encodes CDR1 SGHNT and CDR2 YYREEE (reference sequence). V lost 0 bases to trimming and J lost 4 bases, with 7 bases between them. The CDR3 is 13 residues long. The full variable domain, in which reference TRBV5-4 and TRBJ2-5 provide the parts outside the CDR3, is ETGVTQSPTHLIKTRGQQVTLRCSSQSGHNTVSWYQQALGQGPQFIFQYYREEENGRGNFPPRFSGLQFPNYSSELNVNALELDDSALYLCASSLAGAETQYFGPGTRLLVL.

The chain recombines TRBV10-3 with TRBJ1-1; maybe TRBD1 (5 bases). V shed 8 bases and J shed 1 base, with 11 bases lying between them. The CDR3 length is 13 residues. Germline loops: CDR1 ENHRY, CDR2 SYGVKD. The CDR3 reads CAISTGTNTEAFF. The CDR3 nucleotides are TGTGCCATCTCAACTGGGACGAACACTGAAGCTTTCTTT.